The next 23 T cell receptor beta chains were all read from a single sample in a study of Graves' ophthalmopathy and Graves' hyperthyroidism. RNA transcripts served as template for amplifying TCR beta CDR3 sequences. The authors performed first-round RT-PCR with HTBI primers and then a second-round multiplex PCR. MiXCR, applied by TCRdb to the multiplex PCR reads, yields one record per CDR3 protein. The table records 680,000 or so distinct CDR3 sequences, about a fifth of them present only once. Input material: peripheral blood. The receptors here all came from a woman under 30 with stable Graves' hyperthyroidism. Some clones in this sample may be carry-over from other donors' samples.

This clonotype showed up just a few times. The rearrangement joins TRBV6-5 to TRBJ2-5; D unresolved. CDR1 is MNHEY and CDR2 is SVGAGI in the germline V gene. Trimming cost V 8 bases and J 1 base, with 11 bases left between them. CDR3 size: 13 residues. The DNA for the CDR3 is TGTGCCAGCTGTAGTACAGTCCAAGAGACCCAGTACTTC. Amino acid sequence: CASCSTVQETQYF.

The chain couples TRBV28 to TRBJ1-1; D perhaps matches TRBD1 (5 bases). The germline V gene encodes CDR1 MDHEN and CDR2 SYDVKM. The CDR3 has 15 amino acids. V lost 5 bases and J 5 bases, leaving 18 bases between the germline ends. In DNA, the CDR3 is TGTGCCAGCAGTCCAGACGGGACTTTGGGGACTGAAGCTTTCTTT. Amino acid sequence: CASSPDGTLGTEAFF.

This clonotype appeared many times. The J gene is TRBJ1-2, the V gene TRBV28; D remains unclear. CDR1 is MDHEN, CDR2 SYDVKM, per germline. This CDR3 region has 12 residues. Trimming removed 10 bases at V and 8 bases at J, with 17 bases between. The CDR3 bases are TGTGCCAACGTCGGCGACGTCGGGGGCTACACCTTC. Translated: CANVGDVGGYTF.

CDR3 region: CASSPWTGYTEAFF. In nucleotides, the CDR3 is TGTGCCAGCAGTCCATGGACAGGTTACACTGAAGCTTTCTTT. The V call is TRBV6-1, the J call TRBJ1-1, with 7 bases that match TRBD1. CDR1 is MNHNS, CDR2 SASEGT, per germline. CDR3 length equals 14 residues. The V gene end was trimmed by 5 bases and the J gene end by 3 bases; junction bases not matched to a gene: 6.

The table lists this clonotype with many counts. CDR3 amino acids: CSAKGLTEAFF. The DNA of the CDR3 is TGCAGCGCCAAGGGGCTTACTGAAGCTTTCTTT. The chain uses TRBV29-1 and TRBJ1-1, with D possibly TRBD1 on 5 matching bases. Trimming stripped 7 bases from V and 5 bases from J, with 11 bases between. The CDR3 is 11 residues long. Germline V gene sequence: CDR1 SQVTM, CDR2 ANQGSEA.

This clonotype has ten or more counts. The rearrangement uses TRBV5-1 and TRBJ1-1; D call uncertain. Trimming removed 0 bases from V and 0 bases from J, with 9 bases in between. Per the germline V gene, CDR1 is SGHRS and CDR2 is YFSETQ. The CDR3 is 15 residues long. The CDR3, as DNA: TGCGCCAGCAGCTTGGAGCTGTTATTGAACACTGAAGCTTTCTTT. It translates to CASSLELLLNTEAFF.

This clonotype was observed at least ten times. Lacking the conserved final phenylalanine or tryptophan, this CDR3 likely reflects a read error. The chain carries TRBV12-3 or TRBV12-4 and TRBJ1-6, with D unresolved. The CDR3 covers 16 residues. Trimming removed 1 base from V and 6 bases from J, with 13 bases in between. The CDR3 here is CASSLESGVLNSPLHL. CDR3 nucleotide sequence: TGTGCCAGCAGTTTAGAATCGGGAGTACTTAATTCACCCCTCCACCTT.

This clonotype showed up many times. The chain uses TRBV20-1 and TRBJ1-6, with D possibly TRBD1 on 5 matching bases. This CDR3 has 16 amino acids. Trimming removed 0 bases at V and 2 bases at J, with 11 bases between. The V gene's germline CDR1 is DFQATT and CDR2 SNEGSKA (reference sequence). CDR3 nucleotide sequence: TGCAGTGCTAGAGAACCCCAGGGTGCCTATAATTCACCCCTCCACTTT. It encodes CSAREPQGAYNSPLHF.

This clonotype has a single count. V usage is TRBV20-1 and J usage is TRBJ1-1; D is uncertain. CDR1 is DFQATT and CDR2 is SNEGSKA in the germline V gene (reference sequence). The V and J ends lost 6 bases and 1 base respectively, with 9 bases between them. The CDR3 contains 12 residues. CDR3 bases: TGCAGTGCGTATCGACAGAACACTGAAGCTTTCTTT. Its protein is CSAYRQNTEAFF.

This chain joins TRBV7-8 and TRBJ1-1, with D unclear. Trimming removed 1 base from V and 3 bases from J, with 15 bases in between. The CDR3 spans 16 residues. In germline, CDR1 is SGHVS, CDR2 FQNEAQ. The CDR3 sequence: CASSLDEAASDTEAFF. CDR3 DNA sequence: TGTGCCAGCAGCTTAGACGAGGCAGCTTCCGACACTGAAGCTTTCTTT. Full variable domain (outside the CDR3, taken from reference TRBV7-8 and TRBJ1-1): GAGVSQSPRYKVAKRGQDVALRCDPISGHVSLFWYQQALGQGPEFLTYFQNEAQLDKSGLPSDRFFAERPEGSVSTLKIQRTQQEDSAVYLCASSLDEAASDTEAFFGQGTRLTVV.

This clonotype was counted only a few times. At one end the junction does not follow the germline gene, possibly because of a read error. The chain uses TRBV6-1 and TRBJ2-5; the D gene could be TRBD1 or TRBD2 (5 bases each). The length of the CDR3 is 16 residues. Germline assignment: CDR1 MNHNS and CDR2 SASEGT. The CDR3 here is CATSEAGAIPQETQYF. DNA of the CDR3: TGTGCCACCAGTGAAGCCGGGGCGATACCTCAAGAGACCCAGTACTTC.

This clonotype showed up many times. The rearrangement joins TRBV6-5 to TRBJ2-7; no reliable D call. This CDR3 is built from 13 residues. Trimming removed 2 bases from V and 6 bases from J, with 11 bases in between. Germline V gene lookup returns CDR1 MNHEY and CDR2 SVGAGI. CDR3 loop: CASSYPRSSEQYF. The CDR3 nucleotides are TGTGCCAGCAGTTACCCCAGGTCCAGCGAGCAGTACTTC.

This clonotype was detected many times. The rearrangement uses TRBV12-3 or TRBV12-4 and TRBJ1-2; 9 bases align to TRBD1. The junction had 9 bases not matched to a gene; V was cut back by 7 bases and J by 6 bases. This CDR3 comprises 14 residues. The CDR3: CASNPTGGLHGYTF. The DNA of the CDR3 is TGTGCCAGCAACCCGACAGGGGGTCTTCATGGCTACACCTTC.

A few counts support this clonotype. The genes are TRBV20-1 and TRBJ1-5; D call uncertain. Germline values: CDR1 DFQATT, CDR2 SNEGSKA (reference sequence). Trimming cost V 6 bases and J 3 bases, with 12 bases left between them. The CDR3 extends over 13 amino acids. The CDR3 bases are TGCAGTGCCCTGACCCTTTACAATCAGCCCCAGCATTTT. Its translation is CSALTLYNQPQHF.

This clonotype showed up many times. The chain combines TRBV7-9 with TRBJ2-5; 7 nucleotides match TRBD1. The CDR3 length is 14 residues. The junction had 6 bases not matched to a gene; V was cut back by 3 bases and J by 5 bases. The germline gives CDR1 SEHNR, CDR2 FQNEAQ (reference sequence). The CDR3 here is CASSFLDRVETQYF. The CDR3 DNA is TGTGCCAGCAGCTTCCTTGACAGGGTCGAGACCCAGTACTTC.

This clonotype was detected many times. V gene TRBV12-3 or TRBV12-4 combines with J gene TRBJ1-1, with a weak D call TRBD1 (6 bases). This CDR3 contains 13 residues. The V end was cut by 7 bases, the J end by 4 bases, with 13 bases between. In DNA form, the CDR3 reads TGTGCCAGCACCAAGGGGGGTGGCACTGAAGCTTTCTTT. Translating gives CASTKGGGTEAFF.

As to this clonotype: A junction boundary mismatches the germline segment, possibly from a read error. This chain links TRBV30 with TRBJ1-2; D unresolved. This CDR3 has 13 amino acids. In germline, CDR1 is GTSNPN, CDR2 SVGIG (reference sequence). The CDR3 is CARSVDLNYGYTF. CDR3 in DNA: TGTGCCCGGAGTGTCGACCTTAACTATGGCTACACCTTC.

This clonotype was counted many times. The chain carries TRBV12-3 or TRBV12-4 and TRBJ1-6; no clear D gene. V was clipped by 4 bases and J by 10 bases, with 11 bases between them. This CDR3 has 13 residues. CDR3 DNA: TGTGCCAGCAGTTCCCCCGGGTTATCACCCCTCCACTTT. This translates into CASSSPGLSPLHF.

This clonotype was seen repeatedly, ten times or more. The chain is built from TRBV12-3 or TRBV12-4 and TRBJ2-3; TRBD2 aligns across 7 bases. This CDR3 has 17 residues. Trimming at V came to 5 bases and at J to 2 bases, leaving 13 bases not matched to a gene. CDR3 bases: TGTGCCAGCAGTACGTTGGGGAGGGCCGGGGACACAGATACGCAGTATTTT. It translates to CASSTLGRAGDTDTQYF.

CDR3 in amino acids: CAIRQTYSNQPQHF. Written as DNA, the CDR3 is TGTGCCATCCGACAGACATATAGCAATCAGCCCCAGCATTTT. This chain links TRBV6-1 with TRBJ1-5; D may be TRBD1 (5 bases). The germline V gene has CDR1 MNHNS and CDR2 SASEGT. V was shortened by 10 bases and J by 0 bases, with 13 bases between the two germline ends. The CDR3 has 14 residues.

This clonotype showed up many times. The chain is built from TRBV5-1 and TRBJ1-2; 8 bases fit TRBD1. The CDR3 is 16 residues long. V shed 5 bases and J 2 bases; nucleotides not matched to a gene: 11. Germline CDR1 and CDR2: SGHRS and YFSETQ. CDR3 sequence (DNA): TGCGCCAGCAGGTCACGGACGGGACAGGAGAACTATGGCTACACCTTC. This encodes CASRSRTGQENYGYTF.

The rearrangement joins TRBV6-1 to TRBJ2-2, with D maybe TRBD1 (6 bases). The CDR3 consists of 15 residues. Germline V gene lookup returns CDR1 MNHNS and CDR2 SASEGT. V lost 6 bases, J lost 6 bases, and 17 bases lay in between. The DNA of the CDR3 is TGTGCCAGCAGCCCAACGGGCAGGGGCGCCGGGGAGCTGTTTTTT. Protein product: CASSPTGRGAGELFF.

There are many counts of this clonotype. The chain has TRBV7-2 and TRBJ2-7; weak D call: TRBD2 (5 bases). CDR1 is SGHTA, CDR2 FQGNSA, per germline. Trimming stripped 5 bases from V and 3 bases from J, with 17 bases between. The length of the CDR3 is 15 residues. The CDR3 nucleotides read TGTGCCAGCAGCCCCTCCGCGCGCGGGTACTACGAGCAGTACTTC. Translated: CASSPSARGYYEQYF.